What follows describes a single T cell receptor beta chain. The antigen is undetermined. The CDR3 has 15 residues. Germline V lookup: CDR1 SGHTA, CDR2 FQGNSA. Germline trimming cut 5 bases from V and 8 bases from J; bases unmatched to any gene: 9. The entirety of the isolated RNA underwent reverse transcription, so expressed TCRB transcripts were sequenced. Sequencing used immunoSEQ multiplex PCR; TCRdb keeps in-frame clones, though not all of them. The sample lists hundreds of thousands of clones, around 10% seen once, with more than 0.045% in the top ten. The data were taken from a study of beta chain features in type 1 diabetes. Study context: The patients were much like the healthy donors in age, gender and cell yields. Summed over all samples, the examined sorted cells came to under 110,000,000.

Whole-study findings and limits: Possibly, sequencing cDNA over-represented cells that had high TCR expression levels.

CD4+ naive, central memory, regulatory and stem cell-like memory subsets were isolated by sorting on CD45RO/CCR7/CD25/CD127/CD95/CD27. The gene calls are TRBV7-2 and TRBJ2-7, with 13 bases that match TRBD2. The receptor was derived from a woman aged 18-29 years in good health. The sample comprised naive CD4+ T cells from blood. CDR3 bases: TGTGCCAGCAGCCCCACCGGGACTAGCGGGATTAAGCAGTACTTC. Its translation is CASSPTGTSGIKQYF.